This T cell receptor (beta chain) was identified during a study of blood T cell repertoires in COVID-19. Cohort placement rested on clinical history that participants reported themselves. V gave up 1 base and J gave up 9 bases, with 7 bases separating them. The CDR3 has 13 amino acids. Germline loops: CDR1 SGHAT, CDR2 FQNNGV. Libraries were prepared by immunoSEQ multiplex PCR; TCRdb keeps only in-frame clonotypes and omits some of them. The sample lists 300,000 to 350,000 clones, around 85% occurring once. The J gene is TRBJ1-6, the V gene TRBV11-2; D ambiguous. The sample was PBMCs or T cells enriched from blood (not recorded which). This TCR was sampled from a woman aged 40 to 50 with acute COVID-19. This CDR3 reads CASSLGGLSPLHF. Here the CDR3 DNA reads TGTGCCAGCAGCTTAGGCGGGCTTTCACCCCTCCACTTT.